In its sample, the clone carrying this T cell receptor beta chain was seen a few times. The antigen is not known. The TCRbeta library was prepared with unique molecular identifiers. In TCRdb, the PCR reads were re-called with MiXCR into one record per CDR3 protein. Here the sample spans 300,000 to 400,000 distinct CDR3 sequences, roughly 17% being singletons. This record belongs to a study of T-cell reconstitution after alpha-beta-depleted transplantation in children. Study results and limitations: From surviving recipient T cells and thymic progenitors came the high day-60 TCRbeta diversity observed in some patients. Counts and diversity of T cells one year after transplant came mostly from newly produced T cells. Roughly two months post-transplant, alpha-beta T cells reportedly originated from several hundred graft clones that had expanded.

The material sequenced was PBMCs, mostly from graft donor cells, taken 360 days after TCRalphabeta/CD19-depleted stem cell transplant. The sequence derives from a male patient under 10 years old who had a stem cell transplant for acute lymphoblastic leukemia, so the T cells may come from the graft donor.

CDR3 sequence: CSVDFPGDTQYF. The CDR3 nucleotides read TGCAGCGTTGACTTCCCAGGCGATACGCAGTATTTT. The V gene is TRBV29-1, the J gene TRBJ2-3; unclear D gene. The V and J ends lost 3 bases and 6 bases respectively, with 10 bases between them. The CDR3 loop spans 12 amino acids. The germline V gene has CDR1 SQVTM and CDR2 ANQGSEA.